The 2 T cell receptor beta chains given below trace back to one sample, sequenced in a study of T cell responses to AZD1222 COVID-19 vaccine. The assay was immunoSEQ multiplex PCR, and TCRdb's table has in-frame clones only and misses some. The repertoire includes approximately 140,000 clones, roughly 90% of them detected once, and 1.6% sits in the top ten. Material: peripheral blood, obtained 28 days after the second AZD1222 dose. The receptors shown here come from an adult who received the AZD1222 COVID-19 vaccine.

This chain uses TRBV5-3 with TRBJ2-6; TRBD2 aligns across 9 bases. TRBV5-3 is classed as an ORF, of uncertain function. This CDR3 comprises 20 residues. After removal of 5 bases from V and 5 bases from J, the junction contained 20 bases not matched to a gene. The CDR3 nucleotides are TGTGCCAGAAGGGAGGTACGGGCGGGAGGGCCGTTTCTCAGGGCCAACGTCCTGACTTTC. Its protein is CARREVRAGGPFLRANVLTF.

This clone was found a few times. The V call is TRBV6-6, the J call TRBJ1-4; 8 bases agree with TRBD1. The germline gives CDR1 MNHNY, CDR2 SVGAGI (reference sequence). The CDR3 length is 15 residues. The V and J ends lost 2 bases and 8 bases, in that order; junction bases with no gene match: 7. For the CDR3, the DNA is TGTGCCAGCAGTTACGGACAGGGCTTAAACGAAAAACTGTTTTTT. Translation gives CASSYGQGLNEKLFF.